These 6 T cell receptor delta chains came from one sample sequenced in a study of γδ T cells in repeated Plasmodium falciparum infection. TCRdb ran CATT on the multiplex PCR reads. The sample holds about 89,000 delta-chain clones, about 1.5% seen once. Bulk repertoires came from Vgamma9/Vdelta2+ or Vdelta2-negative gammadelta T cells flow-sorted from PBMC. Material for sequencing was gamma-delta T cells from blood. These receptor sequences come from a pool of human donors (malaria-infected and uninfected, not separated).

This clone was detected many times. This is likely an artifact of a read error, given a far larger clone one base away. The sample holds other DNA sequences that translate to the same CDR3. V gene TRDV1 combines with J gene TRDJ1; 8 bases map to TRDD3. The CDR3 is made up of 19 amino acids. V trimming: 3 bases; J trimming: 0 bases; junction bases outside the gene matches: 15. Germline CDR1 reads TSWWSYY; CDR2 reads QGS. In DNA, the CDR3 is TGTGCTCTTGGGGAGCTAGTATCCGTTGTACTGGGGGACACCGATAAACTCATCTTT. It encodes CALGELVSVVLGDTDKLIF.

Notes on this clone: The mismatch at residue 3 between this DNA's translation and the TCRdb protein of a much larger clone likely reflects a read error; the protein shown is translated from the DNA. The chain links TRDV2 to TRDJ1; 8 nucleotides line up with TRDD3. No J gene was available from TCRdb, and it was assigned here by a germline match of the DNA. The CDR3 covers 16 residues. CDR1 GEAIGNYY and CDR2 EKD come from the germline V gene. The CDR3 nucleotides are TGTGCCCGTGACACGTACTGGGGGCCATCGGGCGATAAACTCATCTTT. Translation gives CARDTYWGPSGDKLIF.

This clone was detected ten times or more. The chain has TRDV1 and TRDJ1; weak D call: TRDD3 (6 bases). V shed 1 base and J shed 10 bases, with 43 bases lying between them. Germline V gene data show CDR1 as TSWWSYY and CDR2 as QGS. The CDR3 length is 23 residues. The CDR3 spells CALGEQYWGNYYYSTGSFSGLIF. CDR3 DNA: TGTGCTCTTGGGGAACAGTATTGGGGAAACTACTACTACAGTACTGGGTCCTTTTCGGGACTCATCTTT.

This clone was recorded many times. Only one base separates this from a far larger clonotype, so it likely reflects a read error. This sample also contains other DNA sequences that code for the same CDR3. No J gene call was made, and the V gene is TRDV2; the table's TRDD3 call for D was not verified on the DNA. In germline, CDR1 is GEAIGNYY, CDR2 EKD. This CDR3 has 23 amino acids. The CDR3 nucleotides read TGTGCCTGTGACACCGGACGCGTTCCCGTACTGGGGACCCACTCCTGGGACACCCGACAGATGTTCTTC. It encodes CACDTGRVPVLGTHSWDTRQMFF.

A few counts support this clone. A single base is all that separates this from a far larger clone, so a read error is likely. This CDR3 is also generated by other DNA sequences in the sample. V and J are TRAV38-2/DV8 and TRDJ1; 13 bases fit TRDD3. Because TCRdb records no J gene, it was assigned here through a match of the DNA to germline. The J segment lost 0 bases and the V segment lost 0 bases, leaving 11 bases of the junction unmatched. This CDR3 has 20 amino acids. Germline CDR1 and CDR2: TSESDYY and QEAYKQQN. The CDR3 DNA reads TGTGCTTATAGGAGCGGGTCCTACTGGGGGATACGCTTGTACACCGATAAACTCATCTTT. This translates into CAYRSGSYWGIRLYTDKLIF.

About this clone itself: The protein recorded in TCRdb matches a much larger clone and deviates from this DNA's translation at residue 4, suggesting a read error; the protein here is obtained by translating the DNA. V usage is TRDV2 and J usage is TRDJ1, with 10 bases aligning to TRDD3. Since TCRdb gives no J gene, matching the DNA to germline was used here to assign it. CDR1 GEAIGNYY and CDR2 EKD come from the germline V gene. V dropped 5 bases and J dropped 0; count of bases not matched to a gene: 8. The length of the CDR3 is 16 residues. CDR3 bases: TGTGCCTGTGTCGGCTACTGGGGGATTTACACCGATAAACTCATCTTT. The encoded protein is CACVGYWGIYTDKLIF.